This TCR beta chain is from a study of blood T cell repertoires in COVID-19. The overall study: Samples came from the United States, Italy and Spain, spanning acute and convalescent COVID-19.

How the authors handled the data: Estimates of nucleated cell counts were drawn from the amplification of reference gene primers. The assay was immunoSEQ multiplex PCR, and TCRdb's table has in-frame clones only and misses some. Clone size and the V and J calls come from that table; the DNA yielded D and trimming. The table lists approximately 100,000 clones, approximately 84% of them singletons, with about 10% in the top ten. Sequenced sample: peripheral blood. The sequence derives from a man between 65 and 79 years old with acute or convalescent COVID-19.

The CDR3 bases are TGCAGTGCTAGTAGACTAGCGGGAGGGCGGCACGGCTTTTGGAATGAGCAGTTCTTC. Translated: CSASRLAGGRHGFWNEQFF. The chain has TRBV20-1 and TRBJ2-1; 14 positions match TRBD2. V shed 3 bases, J shed 7 bases, and the junction held 17 bases outside the gene matches. CDR1 DFQATT and CDR2 SNEGSKA come from the germline V gene (reference sequence). The CDR3 is made up of 19 amino acids.